The text below deals with one T cell receptor beta chain. The antigen it recognizes is unknown. No much larger clone exists at a distance of one base, and base qualities are not known. The data were obtained in a study of T cells in Graves' hyperthyroidism and ophthalmopathy (dated by TCRdb to between 2018 and 2020). The study in broad terms: To identify TCR V-J signatures that set the groups apart, the researchers used a discovery cohort of 95 to 100 patients, made up of 40 to 45 with Graves' ophthalmopathy and some 60 with stable Graves' hyperthyroidism. The 95 to 100 discovery patients were divided at random into training and test sets in a 7:3 ratio. The paper reports TCR Vbeta CDR3 sequencing of 140 or so peripheral blood samples: 43 ophthalmopathy, approximately 74 hyperthyroidism and around 17 progressor patients. In addition, the study compared T-cell repertoires in thyroid tissue and in blood from about 6 Graves' hyperthyroidism patients. An independent validation cohort of 18 to 20 hyperthyroidism patients and approximately 15 patients who later progressed to ophthalmopathy tested prospective prediction of ophthalmopathy. Once sampling was done, hyperthyroidism patients were given methimazole at a starting dose of 30 mg daily, whereas ophthalmopathy patients were given high-dose intravenous methylprednisolone. Study-level results and caveats: Ophthalmopathy was separated from stable hyperthyroidism by a 13 V-J signature model, with around 90% sensitivity and 81% to 83% specificity obtained in cross-validation and 80%/75% obtained in testing. Most expanded thyroid clonotypes (frequency above 0.001) were also detected in blood, suggesting blood repertoires may reflect thyroid immune responses. No statistical method was used to set the sample size in advance, and investigators knew the group allocation. During validation, the model predicted progression to ophthalmopathy a median of around 6 months ahead of onset, with roughly 65% sensitivity and 72.22% specificity.

The study excluded patients with uncontrolled infections, other autoimmune diseases, pregnancy or lactation. Diagnoses were based on clinical symptoms, serum thyroxine and TRAb, thyroid ultrasound and orbital computed tomography. Total RNA was extracted with Trizol reagent, and quality was checked on an Agilent 2100 Bioanalyzer. The TCR beta CDR3 regions were amplified from the RNA transcripts. The TCR CDR3 was subjected to a first round of RT-PCR using the HTBI primer set and the Qiagen OneStep RT-PCR kit. Libraries were constructed in a second round of multiplex PCR, after which size selection and purification were performed. Libraries were sequenced paired-end with 100 bp reads on an Illumina HiSeq2000. Turning to the authors' computational methods: SOAPnuke was used to process the raw data, throwing out any read that contained adapters or uncalled bases, had a mean Phred below 15, or lacked an exact constant-primer or identifier match. COPE v1.2.5 was used to merge the high-quality paired reads, and each unique nucleotide sequence was defined as a clonotype. Clonotypes were aligned to IMGT TRBV, TRBD and TRBJ reference segments using MiTCR v1.1. Only V-J combinations with frequency above 0.0001, covering 99% to 99.2% of repertoires, were analysed. A TCS score was defined as the ratio between F50 (clonal expansion) and ExV (chaos), using BLOSUM62-based TCRdist between CDR3 peptides within each V-J. Welch's t-statistics and random forest reduced 514 V-J features to 10 to 15, which were used in a naive Bayes classifier (R e1071). Thyroid-blood repertoire similarity was quantified with the Morisita-Horn index. TCRdb reprocessed the public reads (quality trimming at Q25 with fastp, clone calling with MiXCR) and kept in-frame beta chains. Identical CDR3 proteins give one entry, which carries the most common genes and DNA. TCRdb, not the authors, supplied the V and J calls. The table for this sample lists hundreds of thousands of distinct CDR3 sequences; roughly 46% of them were counted only once. Together, the top ten hold about 7.7% of the sample.

Sequenced: peripheral blood or thyroid tissue (not recorded which). The clonotype originates from an adult man with Graves' disease, either hyperthyroidism or ophthalmopathy (not recorded which).

The CDR3 has the sequence CASSGTSENQETQYF. Here is the DNA: TGTGCCAGCAGTGGGACTAGCGAGAACCAAGAGACCCAGTACTTC. The rearrangement combines TRBV7-2 with TRBJ2-5; TRBD2 matches 10 bases in the middle. The CDR3 holds 15 amino acids from the cysteine to the phenylalanine. Of the read, only the CDR3 DNA is kept; its 45 bases are in frame from base 1. Trimming leaves V shorter by 6 bases and J shorter by 0 bases, with the junction holding 4 bases beyond the gene matches. CDR1 and CDR2, looked up from the germline V gene, are SGHTA and FQGNSA. The CDR3 plus the reference TRBV7-2 and TRBJ2-5 genes for the other parts give the full variable domain: GAGVSQSPSNKVTEKGKDVELRCDPISGHTALYWYRQSLGQGLEFLIYFQGNSAPDKSGLPSDRFSAERTGGSVSTLTIQRTQQEDSAVYLCASSGTSENQETQYFGPGTRLLVL.